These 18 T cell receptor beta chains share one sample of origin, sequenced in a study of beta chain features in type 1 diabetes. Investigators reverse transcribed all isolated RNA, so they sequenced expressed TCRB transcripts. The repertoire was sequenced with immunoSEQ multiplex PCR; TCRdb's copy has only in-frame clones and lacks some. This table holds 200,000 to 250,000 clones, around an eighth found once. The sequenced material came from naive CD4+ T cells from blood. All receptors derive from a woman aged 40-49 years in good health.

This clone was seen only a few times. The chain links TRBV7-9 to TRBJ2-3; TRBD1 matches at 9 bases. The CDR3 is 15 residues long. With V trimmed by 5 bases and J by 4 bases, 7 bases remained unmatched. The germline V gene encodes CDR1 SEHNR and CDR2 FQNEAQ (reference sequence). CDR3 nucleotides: TGTGCCAGCAGCCCCGGGACAGGGATGTCAGATACGCAGTATTTT. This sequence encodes CASSPGTGMSDTQYF.

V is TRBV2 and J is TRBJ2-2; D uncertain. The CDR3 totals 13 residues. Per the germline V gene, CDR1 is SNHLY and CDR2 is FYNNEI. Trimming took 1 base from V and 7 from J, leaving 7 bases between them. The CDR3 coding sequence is TGTGCCAGCAGTGAAGACGCGTTCGGGGAGCTGTTTTTT. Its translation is CASSEDAFGELFF.

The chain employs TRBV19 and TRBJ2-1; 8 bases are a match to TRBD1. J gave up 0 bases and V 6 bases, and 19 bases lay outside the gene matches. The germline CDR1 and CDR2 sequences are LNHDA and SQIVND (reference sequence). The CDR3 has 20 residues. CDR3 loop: CASRIALDRGPLSSYNEQFF. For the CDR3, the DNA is TGTGCCAGTAGGATTGCCCTTGACAGGGGTCCTTTGAGCTCCTACAATGAGCAGTTCTTC.

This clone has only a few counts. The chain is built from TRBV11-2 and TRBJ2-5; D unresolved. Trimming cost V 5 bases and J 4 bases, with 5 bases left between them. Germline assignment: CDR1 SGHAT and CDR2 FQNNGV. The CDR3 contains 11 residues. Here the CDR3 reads CASSVSETQYF. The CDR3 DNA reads TGTGCCAGCAGCGTATCAGAGACCCAGTACTTC.

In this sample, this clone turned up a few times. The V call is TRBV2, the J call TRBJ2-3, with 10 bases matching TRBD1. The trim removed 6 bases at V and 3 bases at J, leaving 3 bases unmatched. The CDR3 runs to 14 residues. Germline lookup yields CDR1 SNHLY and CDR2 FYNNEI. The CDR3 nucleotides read TGTGCCAGCAGCCCGGGACAGGGGACAGATACGCAGTATTTT. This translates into CASSPGQGTDTQYF. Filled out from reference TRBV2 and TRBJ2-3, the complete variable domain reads EPEVTQTPSHQVTQMGQEVILRCVPISNHLYFYWYRQILGQKVEFLVSFYNNEISEKSEIFDDQFSVERPDGSNFTLKIRSTKLEDSAMYFCASSPGQGTDTQYFGPGTRLTVL.

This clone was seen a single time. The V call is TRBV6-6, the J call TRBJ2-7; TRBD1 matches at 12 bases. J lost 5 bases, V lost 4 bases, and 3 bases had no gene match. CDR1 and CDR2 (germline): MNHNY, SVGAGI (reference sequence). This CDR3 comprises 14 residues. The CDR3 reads CASSFRDRGHEQYF. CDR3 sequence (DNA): TGTGCCAGCAGTTTCCGGGACAGGGGGCACGAGCAGTACTTC.

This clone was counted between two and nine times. This CDR3 reads CASSFSAGGARELFF. As DNA, the CDR3 is TGTGCCAGCAGCTTCTCCGCGGGGGGGGCGAGGGAGCTGTTTTTT. This sequence joins TRBV6-5 and TRBJ2-2; 9 bases are shared with TRBD2. Germline CDR1 MNHEY, CDR2 SVGAGI. V was pared by 6 bases and J by 9 bases, with 11 bases of the junction left unmatched. The CDR3 is made up of 15 amino acids.

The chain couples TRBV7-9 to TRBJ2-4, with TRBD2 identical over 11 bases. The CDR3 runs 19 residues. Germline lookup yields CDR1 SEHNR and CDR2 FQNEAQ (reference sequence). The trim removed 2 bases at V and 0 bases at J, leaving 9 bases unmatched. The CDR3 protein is CASSLRASGGPVAKNIQYF. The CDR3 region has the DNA TGTGCCAGCAGCTTAAGGGCTAGCGGGGGGCCAGTAGCCAAAAACATTCAGTACTTC.

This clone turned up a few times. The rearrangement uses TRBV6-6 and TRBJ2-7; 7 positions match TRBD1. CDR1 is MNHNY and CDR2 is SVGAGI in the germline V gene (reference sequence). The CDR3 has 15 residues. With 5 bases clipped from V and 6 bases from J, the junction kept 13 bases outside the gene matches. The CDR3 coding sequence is TGTGCCAGCAGTAGATGGACAGGCTCACCCTCCGAGCAGTACTTC. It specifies CASSRWTGSPSEQYF.

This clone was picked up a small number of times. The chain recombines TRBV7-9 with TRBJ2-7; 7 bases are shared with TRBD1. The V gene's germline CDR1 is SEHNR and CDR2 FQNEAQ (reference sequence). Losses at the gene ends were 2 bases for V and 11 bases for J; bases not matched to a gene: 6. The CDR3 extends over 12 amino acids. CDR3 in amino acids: CASSLPGTVEYF. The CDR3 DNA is TGTGCCAGCAGCTTACCCGGGACAGTCGAGTACTTC.

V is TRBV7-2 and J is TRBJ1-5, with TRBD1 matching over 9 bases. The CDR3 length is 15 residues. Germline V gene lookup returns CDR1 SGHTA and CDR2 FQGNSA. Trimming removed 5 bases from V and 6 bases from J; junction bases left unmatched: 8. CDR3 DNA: TGTGCCAGCAGCGGAGGAACAGGGGGCCCTCAGCCCCAGCATTTT. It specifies CASSGGTGGPQPQHF. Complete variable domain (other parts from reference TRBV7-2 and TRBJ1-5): GAGVSQSPSNKVTEKGKDVELRCDPISGHTALYWYRQSLGQGLEFLIYFQGNSAPDKSGLPSDRFSAERTGGSVSTLTIQRTQQEDSAVYLCASSGGTGGPQPQHFGDGTRLSIL.

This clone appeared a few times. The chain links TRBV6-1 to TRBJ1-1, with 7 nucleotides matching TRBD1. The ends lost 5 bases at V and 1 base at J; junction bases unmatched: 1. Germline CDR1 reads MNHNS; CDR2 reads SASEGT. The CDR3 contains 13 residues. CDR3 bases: TGTGCCAGCAGTCAGGGGGGGAACACTGAAGCTTTCTTT. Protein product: CASSQGGNTEAFF.

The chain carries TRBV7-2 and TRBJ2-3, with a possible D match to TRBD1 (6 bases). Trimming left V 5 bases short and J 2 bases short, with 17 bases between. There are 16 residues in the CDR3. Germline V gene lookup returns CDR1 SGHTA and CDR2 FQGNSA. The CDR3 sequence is CASSRARNRATDTQYF. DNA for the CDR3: TGTGCCAGCAGCCGCGCCCGAAACAGGGCCACAGATACGCAGTATTTT. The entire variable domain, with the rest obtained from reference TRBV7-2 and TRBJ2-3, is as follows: GAGVSQSPSNKVTEKGKDVELRCDPISGHTALYWYRQSLGQGLEFLIYFQGNSAPDKSGLPSDRFSAERTGGSVSTLTIQRTQQEDSAVYLCASSRARNRATDTQYFGPGTRLTVL.

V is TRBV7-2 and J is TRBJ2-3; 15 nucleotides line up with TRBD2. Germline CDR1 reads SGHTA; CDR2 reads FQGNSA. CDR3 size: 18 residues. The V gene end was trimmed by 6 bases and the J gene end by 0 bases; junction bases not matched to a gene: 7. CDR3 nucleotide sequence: TGTGCCAGCAGTAGGACTAGCGGGGGGGCCGGTAGCACAGATACGCAGTATTTT. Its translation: CASSRTSGGAGSTDTQYF.

CDR3 residues: CASSLPSYEQYF. The DNA of the CDR3 is TGCGCCAGCAGCCTCCCTAGCTACGAGCAGTACTTC. This chain joins TRBV5-1 and TRBJ2-7; D gene unclear. V lost 4 bases and J lost 3, with 8 bases in between. The germline gives CDR1 SGHRS, CDR2 YFSETQ. The CDR3 sequence is 12 residues long.

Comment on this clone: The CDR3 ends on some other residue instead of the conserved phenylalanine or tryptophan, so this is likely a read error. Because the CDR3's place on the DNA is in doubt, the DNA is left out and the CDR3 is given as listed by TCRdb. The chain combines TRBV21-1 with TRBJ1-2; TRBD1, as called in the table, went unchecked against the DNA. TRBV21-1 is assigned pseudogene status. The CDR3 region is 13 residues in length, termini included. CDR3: CASISPSGTGFIS.

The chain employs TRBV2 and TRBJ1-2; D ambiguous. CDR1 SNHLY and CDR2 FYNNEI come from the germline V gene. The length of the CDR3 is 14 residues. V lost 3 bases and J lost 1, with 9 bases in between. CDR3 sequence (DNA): TGTGCCAGCAGTGATTTGGGCGATAACTATGGCTACACCTTC. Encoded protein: CASSDLGDNYGYTF.

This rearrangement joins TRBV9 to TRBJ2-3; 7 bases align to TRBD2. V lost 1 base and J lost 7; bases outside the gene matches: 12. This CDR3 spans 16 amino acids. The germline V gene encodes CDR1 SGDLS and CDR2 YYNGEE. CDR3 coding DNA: TGTGCCAGCAGCGTACAGACTAGCAGAGTAACGAATACGCAGTATTTT. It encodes CASSVQTSRVTNTQYF.